This T cell receptor beta chain was identified during a study of CD8 T cells in ankylosing spondylitis. This CDR3 spans 16 amino acids. The V gene end was trimmed by 3 bases and the J gene end by 0 bases; junction bases not matched to a gene: 9. The germline CDR1 and CDR2 sequences are DFQATT and SNEGSKA (reference sequence). Construction of TCR beta libraries was performed using quantitative 5'-RACE with molecular barcodes. TCRdb re-called the 5' RACE reads with MiXCR, one entry per CDR3 protein. Here the sample spans approximately 300,000 distinct CDR3 sequences, around 8% being singletons. Study-level results: Apparently characteristic of ankylosing spondylitis blood was a TCR beta motif (under ten highly homologous variants). Past research had described some motif variants in reactive arthritis synovial fluid and blood.

At least ten counts were recorded for this clonotype. The target antigen is unknown. Sequencing used blood, either unsorted or a sorted T cell fraction (not recorded which). This clonotype was sampled from a male donor with ankylosing spondylitis. The chain recombines TRBV20-1 with TRBJ1-2, with 8 nucleotides matching TRBD1. CDR3 residues: CSASRQGSPANYGYTF. The CDR3 DNA reads as TGCAGTGCTAGCCGACAGGGGTCCCCTGCTAACTATGGCTACACCTTC.